These 13 T cell receptor beta chains came from one sample sequenced in a study of blood T cell repertoires in COVID-19. Method: immunoSEQ multiplex PCR; TCRdb's copy keeps in-frame clones and lacks some. The sample holds some 320,000 clones; around nine tenths are singletons and the top ten take 2.6%. Sequencing was performed on PBMCs or T cells enriched from blood (not recorded which). These receptors were taken from a man in his sixties who had recovered from COVID-19.

This chain uses TRBV7-2 with TRBJ2-7, with 7 bases that match TRBD1. The CDR3 has 14 residues. Looked up from germline, CDR1 is SGHTA and CDR2 is FQGNSA. V dropped 5 bases and J dropped 2; count of bases not matched to a gene: 6. In DNA form, the CDR3 reads TGTGCCAGCAGCGAAAGGACAGGAACCTACGAGCAGTACTTC. Residues: CASSERTGTYEQYF.

V gene TRBV10-3 combines with J gene TRBJ1-5; 7 positions match TRBD1. Germline V CDR1 and CDR2: ENHRY, SYGVKD. This CDR3 has 15 residues. V was pared by 4 bases and J by 6 bases, with 9 bases of the junction left unmatched. The CDR3 loop is CAISGADREGQPQHF. For the CDR3, the DNA is TGTGCCATCAGTGGGGCTGACAGGGAAGGTCAGCCCCAGCATTTT.

The V and J genes are TRBV9 and TRBJ2-1, with 7 bases fitting TRBD2. Trimming took 3 bases from V and 1 from J; bases not matched to a gene: 1. The CDR3 spans 14 residues. Looked up from germline, CDR1 is SGDLS and CDR2 is YYNGEE. The CDR3 sequence: CASSGLASYNEQFF. The CDR3 bases are TGTGCCAGCAGCGGACTAGCTTCCTACAATGAGCAGTTCTTC. The full variable domain, completed using reference TRBV9 and TRBJ2-1, is DSGVTQTPKHLITATGQRVTLRCSPRSGDLSVYWYQQSLDQGLQFLIQYYNGEERAKGNILERFSAQQFPDLHSELNLSSLELGDSALYFCASSGLASYNEQFFGPGTRLTVL.

This clone was counted between two and nine times. This chain uses TRBV7-8 with TRBJ1-1, with D uncertain. This CDR3 is built from 12 residues. The germline V gene encodes CDR1 SGHVS and CDR2 FQNEAQ. Trimming removed 6 bases at V and 7 bases at J, with 12 bases between. Here the CDR3 DNA reads TGTGCCAGCAGGGAGTCGGTGGGTGAAGCTTTCTTT. It codes for CASRESVGEAFF.

This rearrangement joins TRBV5-1 to TRBJ1-1, with D unresolved. V was shortened by 7 bases and J by 5 bases, with 18 bases between the two germline ends. CDR1 and CDR2 (germline): SGHRS, YFSETQ. The CDR3 has 14 amino acids. The CDR3 coding sequence is TGCGCCAGCCAAATTAGTACAGCAGTGACTGAAGCTTTCTTT. Residues: CASQISTAVTEAFF.

This clone has more than one count but fewer than ten. The CDR3 DNA reads as TGTGCCAGTAGTATACACAGGGGGCGTGAAAAACTGTTTTTT. Amino acid sequence: CASSIHRGREKLFF. The chain is built from TRBV19 and TRBJ1-4; the match to TRBD1 covers 9 bases. The V segment lost 2 bases and the J segment 7 bases; nucleotides outside the gene matches: 2. The CDR3 contains 14 residues. Germline V gene sequence: CDR1 LNHDA, CDR2 SQIVND (reference sequence). The full variable domain, with the rest looked up from reference TRBV19 and TRBJ1-4, is DGGITQSPKYLFRKEGQNVTLSCEQNLNHDAMYWYRQDPGQGLRLIYYSQIVNDFQKGDIAEGYSVSREKKESFPLTVTSAQKNPTAFYLCASSIHRGREKLFFGSGTQLSVL.

The CDR3 nucleotides are TGTGCCACCAGTGACCCGAGGCGAGCCACCGGGGAGCTGTTTTTT. Translating it yields CATSDPRRATGELFF. This chain uses TRBV24-1 with TRBJ2-2; unclear D gene. Trimming left V 4 bases short and J 4 bases short, with 12 bases between. This CDR3 has 15 residues. Germline V CDR1 and CDR2: KGHDR, SFDVKD.

This clone turned up a few times. The CDR3 does not close with the conserved phenylalanine or tryptophan, likely indicating a read error. It is unclear where the CDR3 begins or ends on the DNA, so no DNA is shown, and the CDR3 is as TCRdb lists it. This chain uses TRBV6-1 with TRBJ2-7; the listed D gene, TRBD2, was not tested against the DNA. The CDR3 is 14 amino acids long, termini counted. Germline values: CDR1 MNHNS, CDR2 SASEGT. This CDR3 is CASSELRLAEPVVG.

This sequence joins TRBV7-6 and TRBJ1-6, with D maybe TRBD1 (5 bases). The length of the CDR3 is 15 residues. Trimming stripped 5 bases from V and 7 bases from J, with 15 bases between. Germline loops: CDR1 SGHVS, CDR2 FNYEAQ. The CDR3 reads CASSARRQPNSPLHF. Here the CDR3 DNA reads TGTGCCAGCAGCGCCCGGAGACAGCCCAATTCACCCCTCCACTTT.

J is TRBJ2-1 and V is TRBV9; TRBD2 matches 10 bases. Trimming at V came to 2 bases and at J to 10 bases, leaving 9 bases not matched to a gene. The CDR3 runs to 15 residues. The germline V gene encodes CDR1 SGDLS and CDR2 YYNGEE. The DNA for the CDR3 is TGTGCCAGCAGCGTGACTAGCGGGTCCTTTCGAGAGCAGTTCTTC. Encoded protein: CASSVTSGSFREQFF.

The chain is built from TRBV9 and TRBJ1-1, with D perhaps TRBD1 (5 bases). The CDR3 is 14 amino acids. V shed 2 bases and J shed 4 bases, with 12 bases lying between them. Germline V lookup: CDR1 SGDLS, CDR2 YYNGEE. CDR3 in amino acids: CASSVGSGATEAFF. The DNA for the CDR3 is TGTGCCAGCAGCGTTGGTTCTGGGGCCACTGAAGCTTTCTTT.

This sequence joins TRBV5-1 and TRBJ2-5; 7 nucleotides align to TRBD2. The CDR3 loop spans 15 amino acids. The germline V gene has CDR1 SGHRS and CDR2 YFSETQ. Germline trimming cut 0 bases from V and 1 base from J; bases unmatched to any gene: 3. CDR3 loop: CASSLGSSGQETQYF. The CDR3 DNA is TGCGCCAGCAGCTTGGGGTCTAGCGGCCAAGAGACCCAGTACTTC.

V and J are TRBV3-1 (or the pseudogene TRBV3-2) and TRBJ1-1; TRBD1 is a possible D gene (5 bases). Trimming pared 1 base from V and 2 bases from J, leaving 11 bases between. This CDR3 has 15 residues. Germline V lookup: CDR1 LGHDT, CDR2 YNNKEL (reference sequence). CDR3 sequence reads: CASSQAQVINTEAFF. Written as DNA, the CDR3 is TGTGCCAGCAGCCAAGCACAGGTAATCAACACTGAAGCTTTCTTT.